These 15 T cell receptor beta chains share one sample of origin, sequenced in a study of cytomegalovirus exposure and HLA in healthy donors. Data came from immunoSEQ multiplex PCR; TCRdb stores just in-frame clones and leaves some out. The sample includes about 130,000 clones, roughly 86% of them seen just once. The sequencing sample was made of PBMCs. The receptors were sampled from a man aged 30 to 39 in good health and CMV-seronegative.

This clone was detected a few times. The chain carries TRBV5-1 and TRBJ2-7; tentative D call: TRBD1 (6 bases). CDR3 size: 14 residues. The germline CDR1 and CDR2 sequences are SGHRS and YFSETQ. The V end was cut by 2 bases, the J end by 6 bases, with 15 bases between. CDR3 coding DNA: TGCGCCAGCAGCTTCCGGGACAAAAAGTCCGAGCAGTACTTC. Encoded protein: CASSFRDKKSEQYF.

This clone was counted a single time. V gene TRBV19 combines with J gene TRBJ1-2; a weak D match, TRBD1 (5 bases). The CDR3 has 14 residues. Per germline, CDR1 LNHDA and CDR2 SQIVND (reference sequence). Trimming stripped 3 bases from V and 4 bases from J, with 12 bases between. CDR3 protein: CASSMQGAIYGYTF. As DNA, the CDR3 is TGTGCCAGTAGTATGCAGGGTGCGATCTATGGCTACACCTTC.

This chain links TRBV5-1 with TRBJ1-2, with 9 bases fitting TRBD1. This CDR3 spans 16 amino acids. CDR1 SGHRS and CDR2 YFSETQ come from the germline V gene. V was pared by 3 bases and J by 2 bases, with 8 bases of the junction left unmatched. The CDR3 sequence: CASSSNAGQGNYGYTF. The CDR3 nucleotides read TGCGCCAGCAGCTCAAACGCCGGACAGGGGAACTATGGCTACACCTTC.

The rearrangement joins TRBV5-1 to TRBJ2-3, with D tentatively TRBD1 (7 bases). Deletions cut 3 bases from V and 3 bases from J, with 11 bases between. Germline V gene sequence: CDR1 SGHRS, CDR2 YFSETQ. CDR3 length: 14 residues. The CDR3 here is CASSSTGRTDTQYF. The CDR3 DNA reads TGCGCCAGCAGCTCGACAGGGAGGACAGATACGCAGTATTTT.

This clone has only a few counts. The V call is TRBV30, the J call TRBJ2-3; D is ambiguous. Deletions cut 0 bases from V and 6 bases from J, with 7 bases between. Per germline, CDR1 GTSNPN and CDR2 SVGIG (reference sequence). This CDR3 region has 12 residues. The DNA of the CDR3 is TGTGCCTGGAGTGTAGCACGGGATACGCAGTATTTT. Amino acid sequence: CAWSVARDTQYF.

This clone was counted once. This chain links TRBV6-5 with TRBJ1-3; perhaps TRBD1 as D (6 bases). The CDR3 has 16 amino acids. The V and J ends lost 4 bases and 0 bases respectively, with 13 bases between them. The germline V gene has CDR1 MNHEY and CDR2 SVGAGI. The CDR3 nucleotides are TGTGCCAGCAGTTCCCGGGGGGCGGACTCTGGAAACACCATATATTTT. Protein: CASSSRGADSGNTIYF.

Only a few counts were recorded for this clone. The chain couples TRBV18 to TRBJ2-7, with D possibly being TRBD1 (5 bases). V was cut by 6 bases and J by 5 bases, with 11 bases left in between. Germline V lookup: CDR1 KGHSH, CDR2 LQKENI. This CDR3 region has 12 residues. CDR3 sequence (DNA): TGTGCCAGCTCCAGCCAGGGTAACGAGCAGTACTTC. Its translation: CASSSQGNEQYF.

The V call is TRBV5-5, the J call TRBJ1-5; D gene uncertain. V lost 0 bases, J lost 7 bases, and 8 bases lay in between. The germline gives CDR1 SGHKS, CDR2 YYEKEE (reference sequence). CDR3 length: 13 residues. This chain's CDR3 is CASSLVEAQPQHF. The CDR3 DNA reads as TGTGCCAGCAGCTTGGTTGAGGCGCAGCCCCAGCATTTT.

The chain uses TRBV10-3 and TRBJ2-2; tentatively, D is TRBD2 (5 bases). Trimming removed 8 bases at V and 3 bases at J, with 10 bases between. The length of the CDR3 is 13 residues. Germline-derived CDR1 and CDR2 are ENHRY and SYGVKD. CDR3 residues: CAIGSEYTGELFF. The CDR3 bases are TGTGCCATCGGGAGCGAGTACACCGGGGAGCTGTTTTTT.

This sequence joins TRBV10-3 and TRBJ1-5, with D maybe TRBD1 (5 bases). CDR3 length equals 13 residues. The ends were cut back, 8 bases at V and 7 bases at J, with 15 bases in the middle. The germline gives CDR1 ENHRY, CDR2 SYGVKD. The CDR3 here is CAIREGSGQPQHF. As DNA, the CDR3 is TGTGCCATCCGGGAGGGGTCGGGACAGCCCCAGCATTTT.

The rearrangement joins TRBV5-1 to TRBJ1-4, with 9 bases identical to TRBD1. Trimming cost V 2 bases and J 10 bases; bases outside gene matches: 18. Per the germline V gene, CDR1 is SGHRS and CDR2 is YFSETQ. This CDR3 has 18 amino acids. CDR3 coding DNA: TGCGCCAGCAGCTTTGCGGGGACAGGGTTCTCCCTGCTCCCAAAACTGTTTTTT. Residues: CASSFAGTGFSLLPKLFF.

The V call is TRBV11-2, the J call TRBJ2-7; no firm D call. CDR3 length equals 15 residues. V dropped 5 bases and J dropped 1 base, with 15 bases sitting between them. The germline CDR1 and CDR2 sequences are SGHAT and FQNNGV. The CDR3 nucleotides read TGTGCCAGCAGCCCCCCGGCAGGCCTATCCTACGAGCAGTACTTC. As protein: CASSPPAGLSYEQYF.

A single count supports this clone. This chain uses TRBV5-1 with TRBJ1-4, with D unresolved. The CDR3 runs to 15 residues. Looked up from germline, CDR1 is SGHRS and CDR2 is YFSETQ. V dropped 4 bases and J dropped 4 bases, with 14 bases sitting between them. CDR3 protein: CASSPDGLSNEKLFF. Written as DNA, the CDR3 is TGCGCCAGCAGCCCAGACGGGTTAAGTAATGAAAAACTGTTTTTT.

This clone was counted between two and nine times. The chain uses TRBV5-1 and TRBJ2-5, with D perhaps matching TRBD2 (5 bases). V was clipped by 7 bases and J by 2 bases, with 12 bases between them. Germline CDR1 is SGHRS and CDR2 is YFSETQ. The CDR3 is made up of 13 amino acids. The CDR3 DNA sequence: TGCGCCAGCGGAGTTCGGGATCAAGAGACCCAGTACTTC. Translating gives CASGVRDQETQYF.

This clone was recorded a few times. This rearrangement joins TRBV14 to TRBJ1-1, with a possible D match to TRBD1 (6 bases). Germline V CDR1 and CDR2: SGHDN, FVKESK. The CDR3 is 13 amino acids. Trimming removed 4 bases at V and 4 bases at J, with 10 bases between. This CDR3 is CASSLLGGTEAFF. Here the CDR3 DNA reads TGTGCCAGCAGCCTCCTAGGGGGCACTGAAGCTTTCTTT.